Sequencing of this T cell receptor (beta chain) was carried out in a study of blood T cell repertoires in COVID-19. Study-wide background: Some COVID-19 samples were acute and others convalescent; all came from the United States, Italy and Spain.

Authors' methods: From reference gene primer amplification, estimates of nucleated cell counts were derived. Sequencing was performed with immunoSEQ multiplex PCR; in TCRdb, only in-frame clones are kept and a portion is missing. For V, J and clone size, that table is used; D and trimming come from the DNA. Of about 200,000 clones in the sample, under 90% were seen once. Germline CDR1 is SGHNT and CDR2 is YYREEE (reference sequence). With 4 bases removed from V and 10 bases from J, the gap between germline ends came to 23 bases. The CDR3 has 15 amino acids. Enrollees, about 18 to 89 years old, lived in approximately 25 US areas. Self-reported history from a screening survey and questionnaire set each donor's cohort.

The specimen sequenced was PBMCs or T cells enriched from blood (not recorded which). This sequence joins TRBV5-4 and TRBJ1-1, with D perhaps TRBD1 (5 bases). This receptor was identified in a woman aged 45-60 years who had been exposed to COVID-19. The CDR3 DNA reads TGTGCCAGCAGCCCGTGGCGCCAGGGTCCGGGGGGAGCTTTCTTT. Translating gives CASSPWRQGPGGAFF.